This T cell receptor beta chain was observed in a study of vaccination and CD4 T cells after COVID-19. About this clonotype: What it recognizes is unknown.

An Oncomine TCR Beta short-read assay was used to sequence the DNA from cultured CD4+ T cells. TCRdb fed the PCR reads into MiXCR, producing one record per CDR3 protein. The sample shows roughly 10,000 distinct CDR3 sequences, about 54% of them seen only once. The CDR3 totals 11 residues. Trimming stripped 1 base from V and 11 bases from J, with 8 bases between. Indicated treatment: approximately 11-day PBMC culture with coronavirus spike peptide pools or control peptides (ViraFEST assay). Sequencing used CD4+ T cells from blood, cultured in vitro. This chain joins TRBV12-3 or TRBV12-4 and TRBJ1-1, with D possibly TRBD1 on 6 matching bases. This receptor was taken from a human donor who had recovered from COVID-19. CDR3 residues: CASSLGGHAFF. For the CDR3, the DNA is TGTGCCAGCAGTTTAGGGGGGCACGCTTTCTTT.